Below, 22 T cell receptor beta chains from the same sample are listed, as sequenced in a study of glioma-infiltrating T cells after dendritic cell vaccination. The assay was immunoSEQ multiplex PCR, and TCRdb's table has in-frame clones only and misses some. This sample has roughly 85,000 clones, with 85% found just once. Described time point: after dendritic cell vaccination, including at tumor progression/relapse. The sample consisted of blood, taken after dendritic cell vaccination. These receptor sequences come from a human donor with glioblastoma.

This chain joins TRBV27 and TRBJ2-7, with TRBD2 as a possible D gene (6 bases). This CDR3 is 16 amino acids long. In germline, CDR1 is MNHEY, CDR2 SMNVEV (reference sequence). Trimming took off 3 bases at V and 3 bases at J, with 18 bases between the two ends. DNA for the CDR3: TGTGCCAGCAGTTTTTTGGTGAGGGAGCGGGTCTACGAGCAGTACTTC. This sequence encodes CASSFLVRERVYEQYF.

V and J are TRBV6-5 and TRBJ2-1, with 8 bases that match TRBD2. The CDR3 totals 16 residues. V shed 0 bases and J 5 bases; nucleotides not matched to a gene: 6. The germline V gene encodes CDR1 MNHEY and CDR2 SVGAGI. The CDR3 DNA sequence: TGTGCCAGCAGTTACTCTCCAGCGGGGGCCGACAATGAGCAGTTCTTC. The encoded protein is CASSYSPAGADNEQFF.

V is TRBV29-1 and J is TRBJ2-1, with 12 bases identical to TRBD1. The CDR3 spans 15 residues. Germline CDR1 is SQVTM and CDR2 is ANQGSEA. The junction had 8 bases not matched to a gene; V was cut back by 5 bases and J by 6 bases. The CDR3 spells CSVKPGQGAVNEQFF. The CDR3 region has the DNA TGCAGCGTTAAGCCGGGACAGGGGGCGGTCAATGAGCAGTTCTTC.

The V and J genes are TRBV5-1 and TRBJ2-5; 8 positions match TRBD2. This CDR3 spans 16 amino acids. Trimming cost V 0 bases and J 1 base; bases outside gene matches: 5. Looked up from germline, CDR1 is SGHRS and CDR2 is YFSETQ. The CDR3 DNA follows: TGCGCCAGCAGCTTGGTCGGGACTAGGTCCCAAGAGACCCAGTACTTC. Translated, it gives CASSLVGTRSQETQYF.

The J gene is TRBJ2-7, the V gene TRBV5-1, with 12 positions matching TRBD1. Germline loops: CDR1 SGHRS, CDR2 YFSETQ. The CDR3 runs 15 residues. V gave up 4 bases and J gave up 7 bases; unmatched junction bases: 9. This CDR3 is CASSPGGQGAREQYF. The CDR3 DNA sequence: TGCGCCAGCAGCCCCGGGGGACAGGGGGCGCGTGAGCAGTACTTC.

This clone is a singleton in its sample. The V and J genes are TRBV15 and TRBJ1-2, with 8 bases identical to TRBD1. After removal of 0 bases from V and 4 bases from J, the junction contained 13 bases not matched to a gene. The CDR3 length is 18 residues. CDR1 is LNHNV, CDR2 YYDKDF, per germline (reference sequence). The CDR3 here is CATSREPLLGQGAYGYTF. CDR3 coding DNA: TGTGCCACCAGCAGAGAACCCCTGCTCGGGCAGGGGGCCTATGGCTACACCTTC.

V is TRBV7-9 and J is TRBJ1-2; 7 bases match TRBD1. Germline CDR1 SEHNR, CDR2 FQNEAQ (reference sequence). CDR3 length: 13 residues. V was pared by 4 bases and J by 6 bases, with 5 bases of the junction left unmatched. The CDR3 loop reads CASSSTGVDGYTF. CDR3 nucleotide sequence: TGTGCCAGCAGCTCAACAGGGGTTGATGGCTACACCTTC.

This clone was detected once. The V and J genes are TRBV11-3 and TRBJ2-3; D might be TRBD2 (5 bases). The germline V gene has CDR1 SGHNT and CDR2 YENEEA. This CDR3 region has 14 residues. Trimming shortened V by 6 bases and J by 1 base, and 11 bases separated the two germline ends. CDR3: CASSPEGRTDTQYF. CDR3 sequence (DNA): TGTGCCAGCAGTCCTGAGGGCCGCACAGATACGCAGTATTTT.

The genes are TRBV7-8 and TRBJ2-3; 11 bases match TRBD2. Trimming at V came to 5 bases and at J to 5 bases, leaving 12 bases not matched to a gene. The CDR3 has 17 amino acids. In germline, CDR1 is SGHVS, CDR2 FQNEAQ. CDR3 coding DNA: TGTGCCAGCAGCCCCCTTATAGCGGGGGGGCGGAGAGATACGCAGTATTTT. Protein: CASSPLIAGGRRDTQYF.

The chain joins TRBV14 to TRBJ2-7; no reliable D call. The CDR3 sequence is 12 residues long. The V and J ends lost 1 base and 3 bases respectively, with 4 bases between them. Germline V gene data show CDR1 as SGHDN and CDR2 as FVKESK. The CDR3 reads CASSQVSYEQYF. CDR3 sequence (DNA): TGTGCCAGCAGCCAAGTGAGCTACGAGCAGTACTTC.

The chain carries TRBV19 and TRBJ2-1, with 8 nucleotides matching TRBD2. Per germline, CDR1 LNHDA and CDR2 SQIVND (reference sequence). This CDR3 has 15 residues. With V trimmed by 6 bases and J by 0 bases, 4 bases remained unmatched. The CDR3 is CASSNSGNSYNEQFF. The CDR3 DNA reads TGTGCCAGTAGCAATAGCGGGAACTCCTACAATGAGCAGTTCTTC.

This clone occurred once. The chain uses TRBV6-5 and TRBJ2-7; TRBD1 is a possible D gene (6 bases). Trimming cost V 5 bases and J 0 bases, with 11 bases left between them. There are 14 residues in the CDR3. Germline CDR1 is MNHEY and CDR2 is SVGAGI. The CDR3 sequence is CASSNGDTSYEQYF. As DNA, the CDR3 is TGTGCCAGCAGTAACGGGGACACCTCCTACGAGCAGTACTTC.

The rearrangement joins TRBV18 to TRBJ2-1, with a possible D match to TRBD2 (6 bases). This CDR3 region has 15 residues. Trimming took off 0 bases at V and 9 bases at J, with 15 bases between the two ends. CDR1 and CDR2 from the germline V gene are KGHSH and LQKENI. This CDR3 is CASSPPGGVNGEQFF. The CDR3 nucleotides read TGTGCCAGCTCACCACCGGGGGGAGTTAATGGTGAGCAGTTCTTC.

V gene TRBV6-1 combines with J gene TRBJ2-3, with TRBD2 matching 10 bases. Germline V gene data show CDR1 as MNHNS and CDR2 as SASEGT. V dropped 3 bases and J dropped 1; count of bases not matched to a gene: 1. The CDR3 is 15 amino acids. The DNA for the CDR3 is TGTGCCAGCAGTGACGGGACTAGCGGCACAGATACGCAGTATTTT. It yields the protein CASSDGTSGTDTQYF.

The chain recombines TRBV27 with TRBJ1-2; 8 bases fit TRBD1. There are 17 residues in the CDR3. Germline CDR1 MNHEY, CDR2 SMNVEV (reference sequence). After removal of 4 bases from V and 1 base from J, the junction contained 11 bases not matched to a gene. The CDR3 DNA reads as TGTGCCAGCAGTTCGCAGGGGGCGGTTCGCATTAACTATGGCTACACCTTC. Translated: CASSSQGAVRINYGYTF.

The chain carries TRBV6-5 and TRBJ1-2; D gene unclear. The CDR3 extends over 15 amino acids. Germline assignment: CDR1 MNHEY and CDR2 SVGAGI. Trimming shortened V by 0 bases and J by 0 bases, and 8 bases separated the two germline ends. The DNA of the CDR3 is TGTGCCAGCAGTTACTCGCTGGAGGCTAACTATGGCTACACCTTC. This sequence encodes CASSYSLEANYGYTF.

This clone has more than one count but fewer than ten. CDR3 amino acids: CASSLTLAGGYTQYF. The CDR3 bases are TGTGCCAGCAGCTTGACCTTAGCGGGGGGATATACGCAGTATTTT. This rearrangement joins TRBV7-9 to TRBJ2-3; 10 bases are a match to TRBD2. CDR1 is SEHNR and CDR2 is FQNEAQ in the germline V gene (reference sequence). The V gene end was trimmed by 3 bases and the J gene end by 7 bases; junction bases not matched to a gene: 7. This CDR3 has 15 residues.

This chain joins TRBV19 and TRBJ2-3, with 11 bases matching TRBD1. The junction had 4 bases not matched to a gene; V was cut back by 7 bases and J by 4 bases. Per germline, CDR1 LNHDA and CDR2 SQIVND (reference sequence). The CDR3 spans 14 residues. CDR3: CASMDRGRSDTQYF. DNA for the CDR3: TGTGCCAGTATGGACAGGGGGCGTTCAGATACGCAGTATTTT.

This clone has a handful of counts. The V call is TRBV4-1, the J call TRBJ1-5; D is perhaps TRBD1 (6 bases). The length of the CDR3 is 15 residues. Germline V lookup: CDR1 MGHRA, CDR2 YSYEKL. The V end lost 0 bases, the J end lost 7 bases, and 13 bases lay between the germline ends. CDR3 nucleotides: TGCGCCAGCAGCCAAGAAGGTGGGGGGGCCCAGCCCCAGCATTTT. It specifies CASSQEGGGAQPQHF.

V is TRBV15 and J is TRBJ2-5; 10 bases match TRBD1. Losses at the gene ends were 5 bases for V and 5 bases for J; bases not matched to a gene: 14. CDR1 is LNHNV, CDR2 YYDKDF, per germline (reference sequence). This CDR3 comprises 17 residues. The CDR3 region is CATSHKPGQGPGETQYF. CDR3 sequence (DNA): TGTGCCACCAGCCATAAACCGGGACAGGGGCCCGGGGAGACCCAGTACTTC.

CDR3: CASSPSGGRDGYTF. Here the CDR3 DNA reads TGTGCCAGCAGTCCCTCAGGGGGCAGGGATGGCTACACCTTC. V gene TRBV6-5 combines with J gene TRBJ1-2; 8 bases fit TRBD1. Trimming removed 5 bases from V and 6 bases from J; junction bases left unmatched: 8. Per the germline V gene, CDR1 is MNHEY and CDR2 is SVGAGI. The CDR3 length is 14 residues.

CDR3 protein: CASSFLFQREGRETQYF. CDR3 DNA: TGTGCCAGCAGCTTTCTGTTCCAGCGGGAGGGTAGGGAGACCCAGTACTTC. This chain connects TRBV7-9 to TRBJ2-5, with TRBD2 matching 10 bases. Germline loops: CDR1 SEHNR, CDR2 FQNEAQ (reference sequence). The CDR3 sequence is 17 residues long. V lost 3 bases, J lost 5 bases, and 12 bases stayed unmatched.